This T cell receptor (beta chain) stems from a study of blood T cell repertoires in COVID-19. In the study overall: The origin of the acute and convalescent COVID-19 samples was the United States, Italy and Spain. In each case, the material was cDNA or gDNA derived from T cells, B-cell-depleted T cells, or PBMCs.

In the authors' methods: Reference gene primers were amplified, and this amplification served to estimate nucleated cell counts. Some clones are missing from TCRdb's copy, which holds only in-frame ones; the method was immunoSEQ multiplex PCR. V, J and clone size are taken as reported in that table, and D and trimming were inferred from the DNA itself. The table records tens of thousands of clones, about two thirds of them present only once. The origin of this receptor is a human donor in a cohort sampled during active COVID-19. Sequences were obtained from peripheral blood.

CDR3 in DNA: TGTGCCAGCAGTCGAGGCGGACAGGGGGCGATTGAGCAGTACTTC. Residues: CASSRGGQGAIEQYF. The chain is built from TRBV9 and TRBJ2-7, with 11 bases that match TRBD1. Per the germline V gene, CDR1 is SGDLS and CDR2 is YYNGEE. The trim removed 5 bases at V and 7 bases at J, leaving 11 bases unmatched. This CDR3 comprises 15 residues. Full variable domain (missing parts from reference TRBV9 and TRBJ2-7): DSGVTQTPKHLITATGQRVTLRCSPRSGDLSVYWYQQSLDQGLQFLIQYYNGEERAKGNILERFSAQQFPDLHSELNLSSLELGDSALYFCASSRGGQGAIEQYFGPGTRLTVT.